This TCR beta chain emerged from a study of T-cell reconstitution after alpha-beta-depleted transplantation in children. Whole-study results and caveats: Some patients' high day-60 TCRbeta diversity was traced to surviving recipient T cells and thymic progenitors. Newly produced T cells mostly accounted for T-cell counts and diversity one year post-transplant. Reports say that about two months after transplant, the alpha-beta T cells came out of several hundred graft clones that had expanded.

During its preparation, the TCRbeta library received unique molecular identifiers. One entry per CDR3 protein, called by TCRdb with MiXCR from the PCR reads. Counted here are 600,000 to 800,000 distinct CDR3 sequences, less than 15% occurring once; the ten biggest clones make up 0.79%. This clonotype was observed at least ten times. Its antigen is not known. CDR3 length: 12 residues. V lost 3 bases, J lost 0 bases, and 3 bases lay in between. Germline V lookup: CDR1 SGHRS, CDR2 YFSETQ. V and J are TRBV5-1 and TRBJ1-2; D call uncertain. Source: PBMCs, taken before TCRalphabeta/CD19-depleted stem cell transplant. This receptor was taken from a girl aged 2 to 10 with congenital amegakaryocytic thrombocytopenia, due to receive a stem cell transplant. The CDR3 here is CASSSTNYGYTF. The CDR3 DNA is TGCGCCAGCAGCTCAACTAACTATGGCTACACCTTC.